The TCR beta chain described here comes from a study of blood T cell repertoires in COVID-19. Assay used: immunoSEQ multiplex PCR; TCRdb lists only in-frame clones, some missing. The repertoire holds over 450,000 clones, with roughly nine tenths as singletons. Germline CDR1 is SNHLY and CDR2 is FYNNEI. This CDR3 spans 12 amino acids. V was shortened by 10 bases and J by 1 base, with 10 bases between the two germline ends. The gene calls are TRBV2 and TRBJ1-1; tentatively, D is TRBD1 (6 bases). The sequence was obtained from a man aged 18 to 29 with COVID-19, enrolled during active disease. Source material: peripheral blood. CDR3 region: CATRTANTEAFF. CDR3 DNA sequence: TGTGCCACCCGGACAGCGAACACTGAAGCTTTCTTT.